This T cell receptor (beta chain) comes out of a study of blood T cell repertoires in COVID-19. The assay was immunoSEQ multiplex PCR, and TCRdb's table has in-frame clones only and misses some. The repertoire holds hundreds of thousands of clones, roughly 90% seen once, with roughly 7.2% in the top ten. The receptor was derived from a woman aged 60-75 years with COVID-19, enrolled during active disease. The sample taken for sequencing was peripheral blood.

Here the CDR3 reads CASSPRLAEQETQYF. In nucleotides, the CDR3 is TGTGCCAGCAGCCCCCGACTAGCGGAACAAGAGACCCAGTACTTC. The chain couples TRBV7-9 to TRBJ2-5; 9 positions agree with TRBD2. Trimming removed 5 bases from V and 2 bases from J; junction bases left unmatched: 6. The CDR3 has 15 amino acids. Germline CDR1 and CDR2: SEHNR and FQNEAQ (reference sequence).